Sequencing of this T cell receptor beta chain was carried out in a study of cytomegalovirus exposure and HLA in healthy donors. Some clones are missing from TCRdb's copy, which holds only in-frame ones; the method was immunoSEQ multiplex PCR. The data hold about 60,000 clones, with almost 97% observed a single time. The material sequenced was PBMCs. The sequence derives from a woman aged 18-35 years in good health and CMV-seronegative.

The CDR3 sequence: CASSPQAPGELFF. CDR3 bases: TGTGCCAGCAGCCCCCAGGCCCCCGGGGAGCTGTTTTTT. V is TRBV7-9 and J is TRBJ2-2; D ambiguous. This CDR3 has 13 residues. The V gene's germline CDR1 is SEHNR and CDR2 FQNEAQ (reference sequence). V lost 5 bases to trimming and J lost 6 bases, with 10 bases between them. The full variable domain, rest sourced from reference TRBV7-9 and TRBJ2-2, is DTGVSQNPRHKITKRGQNVTFRCDPISEHNRLYWYRQTLGQGPEFLTYFQNEAQLEKSRLLSDRFSAERPKGSFSTLEIQRTEQGDSAMYLCASSPQAPGELFFGEGSRLTVL.